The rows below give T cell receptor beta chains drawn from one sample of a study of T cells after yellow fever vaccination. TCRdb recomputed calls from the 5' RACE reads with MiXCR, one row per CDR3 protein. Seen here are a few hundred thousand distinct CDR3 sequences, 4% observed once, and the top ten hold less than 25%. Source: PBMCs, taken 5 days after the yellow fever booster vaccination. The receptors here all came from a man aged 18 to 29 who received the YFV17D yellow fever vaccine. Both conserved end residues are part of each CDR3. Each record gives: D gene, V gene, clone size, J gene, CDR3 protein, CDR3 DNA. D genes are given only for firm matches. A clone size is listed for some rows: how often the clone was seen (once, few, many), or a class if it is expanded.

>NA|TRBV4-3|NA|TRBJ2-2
CASSQDSPYTGRGGELFF
TGCGCCAGCAGCCAAGATTCGCCTTACACAGGTCGCGGCGGGGAGCTGTTTTTT
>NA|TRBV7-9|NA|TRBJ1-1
CASSPPRGDRYTEAFF
TGTGCCAGCAGCCCGCCGAGGGGGGACCGATACACTGAAGCTTTCTTT
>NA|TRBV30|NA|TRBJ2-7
CAWSSGSGNYEQYF
TGTGCCTGGAGTTCGGGGTCTGGGAACTACGAGCAGTACTTC
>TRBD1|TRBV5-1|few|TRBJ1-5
CASSLFGTVGQPQHF
TGCGCCAGCAGCTTGTTCGGGACAGTCGGTCAGCCCCAGCATTTT
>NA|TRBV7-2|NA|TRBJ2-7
CASSSHVAVEQYF
TGTGCCAGCAGCTCCCACGTAGCTGTCGAGCAGTACTTC
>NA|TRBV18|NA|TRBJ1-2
CASSNQGDNYGYTF
TGTGCCAGCTCAAATCAGGGTGACAACTATGGCTACACCTTC
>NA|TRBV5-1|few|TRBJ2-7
CASSKWTESYEQYF
TGCGCCAGCAGCAAGTGGACAGAATCCTACGAGCAGTACTTC
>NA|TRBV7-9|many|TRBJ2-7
CASTLVGGYEQYF
TGTGCCAGCACCCTCGTTGGGGGATACGAGCAGTACTTC
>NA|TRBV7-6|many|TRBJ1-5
CASSLARIPWGDNQPQHF
TGTGCCAGCAGCTTAGCCCGGATCCCCTGGGGGGACAATCAGCCCCAGCATTTT
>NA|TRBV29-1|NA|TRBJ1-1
CSVAVRVEAFF
TGCAGCGTTGCCGTTAGGGTTGAAGCTTTCTTT
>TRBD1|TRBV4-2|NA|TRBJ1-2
CASSQNPGQGIYGYTF
TGTGCCAGCAGCCAAAACCCGGGACAGGGGATCTATGGCTACACCTTC
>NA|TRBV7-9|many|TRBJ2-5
CASSFGRGSEETQYF
TGTGCCAGCAGCTTCGGCAGGGGTTCCGAAGAGACCCAGTACTTC
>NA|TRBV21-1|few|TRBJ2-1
CASSKGGKRGVLSYNEQFF
TGTGCCAGCAGCAAGGGGGGGAAGCGCGGGGTACTCTCCTACAATGAGCAGTTCTTC
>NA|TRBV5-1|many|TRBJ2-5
CASSYGRIQETQYF
TGCGCCAGCAGCTACGGACGGATCCAAGAGACCCAGTACTTC
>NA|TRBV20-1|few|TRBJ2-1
CSATGGGATSSYNEQFF
TGCAGTGCTACAGGTGGCGGGGCGACCAGCTCCTACAATGAGCAGTTCTTC
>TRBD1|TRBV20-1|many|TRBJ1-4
CSARDGGDSERGKLFF
TGCAGTGCTAGAGATGGAGGGGACAGCGAGCGGGGAAAACTGTTTTTT
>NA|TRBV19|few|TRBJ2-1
CASSTGRNNEQFF
TGTGCCAGTAGTACCGGCAGGAACAATGAGCAGTTCTTC
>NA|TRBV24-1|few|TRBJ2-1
CATSTELSSYNEQFF
TGTGCCACCAGTACGGAGTTAAGCTCCTACAATGAGCAGTTCTTC
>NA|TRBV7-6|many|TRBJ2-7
CASAQGASSYEQYF
TGTGCCAGCGCCCAAGGAGCGAGCTCCTACGAGCAGTACTTC
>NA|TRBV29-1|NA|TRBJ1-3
CSVEVSGSLSSGNTIYF
TGCAGCGTTGAAGTCTCGGGCAGTCTGAGCTCTGGAAACACCATATATTTT
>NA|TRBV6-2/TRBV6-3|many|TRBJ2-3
CASSWGRETDTQYF
TGTGCCAGCAGTTGGGGCAGGGAAACAGATACGCAGTATTTT
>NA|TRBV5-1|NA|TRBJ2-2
CASSLGVFGELFF
TGCGCCAGCAGCTTGGGGGTTTTCGGGGAGCTGTTTTTT
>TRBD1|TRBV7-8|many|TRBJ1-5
CASSFRGNQPQHF
TGTGCCAGCAGTTTCAGGGGGAACCAGCCCCAGCATTTT
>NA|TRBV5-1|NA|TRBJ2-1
CASSLGVLSYNEQFF
TGCGCCAGCAGCTTGGGGGTTCTCTCCTACAATGAGCAGTTCTTC
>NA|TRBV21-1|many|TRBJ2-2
CASSPGRTGGIGELFF
TGTGCCAGCAGCCCTGGAAGGACAGGGGGCATCGGGGAGCTGTTTTTT
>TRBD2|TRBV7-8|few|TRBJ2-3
CASRTSGGTGTADTQYF
TGTGCCAGCAGGACGTCGGGGGGAACAGGTACGGCAGATACGCAGTATTTT
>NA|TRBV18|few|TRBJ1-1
CASSPRSAPNTEAFF
TGTGCCAGCTCACCACGTTCCGCGCCGAACACTGAAGCTTTCTTT
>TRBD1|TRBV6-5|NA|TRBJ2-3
CASKGGPSTDTQYF
TGTGCCAGCAAAGGGGGCCCTAGCACAGATACGCAGTATTTT
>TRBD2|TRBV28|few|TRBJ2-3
CASSFPLERGADTQYF
TGTGCCAGCAGTTTCCCCCTAGAGCGGGGAGCAGATACGCAGTATTTT
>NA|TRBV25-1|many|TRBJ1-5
CASSRTFGQPQHF
TGTGCCAGCAGCCGGACATTTGGACAGCCCCAGCATTTT
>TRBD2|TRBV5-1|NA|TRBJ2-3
CASSPGVAGGPDTQYF
TGCGCCAGCAGCCCTGGGGTAGCGGGGGGGCCGGATACGCAGTATTTT
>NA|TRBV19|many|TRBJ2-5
CASRGGHGETQYF
TGTGCCAGTAGGGGGGGGCACGGGGAGACCCAGTACTTC
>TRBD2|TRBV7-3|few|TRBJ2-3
CASSLMGGDTQYF
TGTGCCAGCAGCTTAATGGGGGGGGATACGCAGTATTTT
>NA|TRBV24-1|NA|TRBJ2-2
CAPRRDSQWDTGELFF
TGTGCCCCCAGACGGGACTCCCAATGGGACACCGGGGAGCTGTTTTTT
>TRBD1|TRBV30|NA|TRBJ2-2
CAWSVTGGWTGELFF
TGTGCCTGGAGTGTAACAGGGGGCTGGACCGGGGAGCTGTTTTTT
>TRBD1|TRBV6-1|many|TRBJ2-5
CASMVQGAVRRETQYF
TGTGCCAGCATGGTACAGGGGGCAGTTCGGCGAGAGACCCAGTACTTC
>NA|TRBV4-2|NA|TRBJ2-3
CASSREGARSGTDTQYF
TGTGCCAGCAGCCGGGAGGGGGCCCGCTCGGGCACAGATACGCAGTATTTT
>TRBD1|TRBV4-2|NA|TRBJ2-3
CASSGGQGEDTQYF
TGTGCCAGCAGCGGGGGACAGGGTGAAGATACGCAGTATTTT
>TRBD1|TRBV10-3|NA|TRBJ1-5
CAISDSGQGTQPQHF
TGTGCCATCAGTGACTCGGGACAGGGGACTCAGCCCCAGCATTTT
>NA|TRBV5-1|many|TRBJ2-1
CASSVPRVDEQFF
TGCGCCAGCAGCGTCCCCAGGGTAGATGAGCAGTTCTTC
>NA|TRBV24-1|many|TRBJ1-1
CATRFGEAFF
TGTGCCACCAGATTCGGTGAAGCTTTCTTT
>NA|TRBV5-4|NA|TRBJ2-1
CASELGGRLNEQFF
TGTGCCAGCGAGCTCGGGGGCCGTTTGAATGAGCAGTTCTTC
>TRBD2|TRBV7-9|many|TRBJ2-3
CASSRGLAGGLSTDTQYF
TGTGCCAGCAGCCGGGGACTAGCGGGGGGCCTAAGCACAGATACGCAGTATTTT
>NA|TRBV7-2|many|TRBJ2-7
CASSLLVEQYF
TGTGCCAGCAGCCTCCTAGTCGAGCAGTACTTC
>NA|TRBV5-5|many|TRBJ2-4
CASSPRVLLAKNIQYF
TGTGCCAGCAGCCCCAGGGTCTTACTAGCCAAAAACATTCAGTACTTC
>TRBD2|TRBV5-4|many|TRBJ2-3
CASIPRGRGGASTDTQYF
TGTGCCAGCATCCCCCGGGGGCGCGGGGGGGCGAGCACAGATACGCAGTATTTT
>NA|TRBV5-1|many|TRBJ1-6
CASSLGPPGANNSPLHF
TGCGCCAGCAGCTTGGGGCCCCCAGGGGCCAATAATTCACCCCTCCACTTT
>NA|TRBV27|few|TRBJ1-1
CASSSMVQKYTEAFF
TGTGCCAGCAGTTCGATGGTGCAGAAGTACACTGAAGCTTTCTTT
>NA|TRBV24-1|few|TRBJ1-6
CATSDATRGGNSPLHF
TGTGCCACCAGTGATGCAACCCGGGGCGGTAATTCACCCCTCCACTTT
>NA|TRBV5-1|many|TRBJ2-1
CASSLVPESSYNEQFF
TGCGCCAGCAGCTTGGTACCGGAGAGCTCCTACAATGAGCAGTTCTTC
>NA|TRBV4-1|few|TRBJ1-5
CASSQDRATAQPQHF
TGCGCCAGCAGCCAAGACAGGGCGACGGCTCAGCCCCAGCATTTT
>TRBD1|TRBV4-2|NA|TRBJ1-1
CASSRRTGEADTEAFF
TGTGCCAGCAGCCGCCGGACAGGGGAAGCCGACACTGAAGCTTTCTTT
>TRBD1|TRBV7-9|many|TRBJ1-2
CASRYLTGQVNYGYTF
TGTGCCAGCAGATATTTGACGGGACAGGTTAACTATGGCTACACCTTC
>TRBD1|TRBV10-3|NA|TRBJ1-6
CAISGRDRVPLHF
TGTGCCATCAGTGGCCGGGACAGGGTCCCCCTCCACTTT
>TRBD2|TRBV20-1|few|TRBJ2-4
CSASGLGGGFQNIQYF
TGCAGTGCTAGCGGTCTTGGCGGGGGGTTCCAAAACATTCAGTACTTC
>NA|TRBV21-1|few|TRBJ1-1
CASIQIGAGILAFF
TGTGCCAGCATCCAAATCGGGGCAGGGATATTAGCTTTCTTT
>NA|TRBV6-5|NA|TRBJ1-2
CASSRGTRNYGYTF
TGTGCCAGCAGTCGCGGGACTCGTAACTATGGCTACACCTTC
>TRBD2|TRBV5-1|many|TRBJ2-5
CASSRTSGGETQYF
TGCGCCAGCAGCCGAACTAGCGGGGGGGAGACCCAGTACTTC
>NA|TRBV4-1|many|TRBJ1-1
CASSQGGSYTEAFF
TGCGCCAGCAGCCAAGGGGGATCCTACACTGAAGCTTTCTTT